These T cell receptor beta chains were read from a single sample in a study of T cell responses to AZD1222 COVID-19 vaccine. Measured with immunoSEQ multiplex PCR; TCRdb has only the in-frame clones, and not every one. The profile shows 150,000 to 200,000 clones, more than 75% of them singletons. The source material was peripheral blood, sampled on day 0 of MenACWY control vaccination. The source is an adult in good health. Each CDR3 is given with its conserved first and last residue. The D gene is left open where the match is weak. Clone size, where shown, is once, few, many, or a class for clones that have expanded.

V,J,D,size,CDR3,DNA
TRBV28,TRBJ1-1,.,.,CASSLIASLTAFF,TGTGCCAGCAGCCTAATTGCGTCACTGACAGCTTTCTTT
TRBV29-1,TRBJ2-2,.,many,CSVAGVGTGELFF,TGCAGCGTTGCGGGGGTTGGCACCGGGGAGCTGTTTTTT
TRBV5-1,TRBJ1-2,TRBD1,.,CASSPGQGDYGYTF,TGCGCCAGCAGCCCGGGACAGGGAGACTATGGCTACACCTTC
TRBV28,TRBJ2-7,TRBD2,.,CASTPGLAAYSYEQYF,TGTGCCAGCACTCCCGGACTAGCGGCTTACTCCTACGAGCAGTACTTC
TRBV10-3,TRBJ1-1,.,.,CAISESPDRNTEAFF,TGTGCCATCAGTGAGTCGCCCGACAGGAACACTGAAGCTTTCTTT
TRBV7-9,TRBJ1-2,TRBD1,.,CASSFDRGGSYGYTF,TGTGCCAGCAGCTTCGACAGGGGAGGAAGCTATGGCTACACCTTC
TRBV7-6,TRBJ1-1,.,.,CASSFQLVAFF,TGTGCCAGCAGCTTCCAATTAGTTGCTTTCTTT
TRBV19,TRBJ2-2,.,.,CASSIDRRNGELFF,TGTGCCAGTAGTATAGATCGACGTAACGGGGAGCTGTTTTTT
TRBV28,TRBJ1-6,.,.,CASSPGPTRNSPLHF,TGTGCCAGCAGCCCTGGGCCCACTAGGAATTCACCCCTCCACTTT
TRBV6-6,TRBJ1-5,.,.,CASSYSQGNQPQHF,TGTGCCAGCAGTTACTCACAGGGTAATCAGCCCCAGCATTTT
TRBV7-2,TRBJ2-1,TRBD2,.,CASTPSSSGGFNEQFF,TGTGCCAGCACCCCGTCCTCTAGCGGGGGGTTCAATGAGCAGTTCTTC
TRBV7-3,TRBJ1-5,.,.,CASSLNGGQPQHF,TGTGCCAGCAGCTTAAATGGGGGGCAGCCCCAGCATTTT